This entry lists 17 T cell receptor beta chains sequenced from one sample in a study of blood T cell repertoires in COVID-19. Here immunoSEQ multiplex PCR was the method, and the copy in TCRdb shows in-frame clones only, minus some. The sample consists of roughly 62,000 clones, roughly four fifths of them appearing once. Sequencing input: peripheral blood. These TCRs come from a man aged 55 to 70 with acute or convalescent COVID-19.

The gene calls are TRBV2 and TRBJ2-1, with D perhaps TRBD1 (5 bases). Germline-derived CDR1 and CDR2 are SNHLY and FYNNEI. V dropped 8 bases and J dropped 0 bases, with 8 bases sitting between them. The CDR3 length is 13 residues. The CDR3 region is CASGADSYNEQFF. CDR3 DNA sequence: TGTGCCAGCGGGGCAGACTCCTACAATGAGCAGTTCTTC.

The chain links TRBV7-9 to TRBJ1-1; tentative D call: TRBD1 (5 bases). V gave up 3 bases and J gave up 6 bases, with 8 bases separating them. Germline V CDR1 and CDR2: SEHNR, FQNEAQ (reference sequence). The CDR3 loop spans 12 amino acids. DNA for the CDR3: TGTGCCAGCAGCTTCCCAGGGCCTGAAGCTTTCTTT. Its protein product is CASSFPGPEAFF.

The rearrangement uses TRBV13 and TRBJ2-1, with a weak D call TRBD1 (5 bases). Germline CDR1 is PRHDT and CDR2 is FYEKMQ (reference sequence). The CDR3 loop spans 13 amino acids. V was trimmed by 5 bases and J by 10 bases, leaving 15 bases between them. The DNA of the CDR3 is TGTGCCAGCAGCCCCAGGGTCCGAGAAGAGCAGTTCTTC. Translated, it gives CASSPRVREEQFF.

This chain connects TRBV5-1 to TRBJ1-3; D gene unclear. CDR3 length: 15 amino acids. Germline values: CDR1 SGHRS, CDR2 YFSETQ. V was shortened by 0 bases and J by 0 bases, with 7 bases between the two germline ends. As DNA, the CDR3 is TGCGCCAGCAGCTTGGGGGCCGTCTCTGGAAACACCATATATTTT. The encoded protein is CASSLGAVSGNTIYF. The full variable domain, rest sourced from reference TRBV5-1 and TRBJ1-3, is KAGVTQTPRYLIKTRGQQVTLSCSPISGHRSVSWYQQTPGQGLQFLFEYFSETQRNKGNFPGRFSGRQFSNSRSEMNVSTLELGDSALYLCASSLGAVSGNTIYFGEGSWLTVV.

The V and J genes are TRBV5-1 and TRBJ1-1; D unclear. V lost 5 bases, J lost 0 bases, and 11 bases lay in between. This CDR3 is 14 amino acids long. CDR1 and CDR2 from the germline V gene are SGHRS and YFSETQ. The CDR3 sequence is CASRARNMNTEAFF. The CDR3 nucleotides are TGCGCCAGCAGGGCTAGGAATATGAACACTGAAGCTTTCTTT.

The chain employs TRBV5-1 and TRBJ1-2; 9 bases fit TRBD1. Germline CDR1 and CDR2: SGHRS and YFSETQ. CDR3 length: 15 residues. J was trimmed by 2 bases and V by 4 bases; bases with no gene match: 6. The CDR3 is CASSPGQGGNYGYTF. Written as DNA, the CDR3 is TGCGCCAGCAGCCCGGGACAGGGTGGCAACTATGGCTACACCTTC.

The chain carries TRBV15 and TRBJ2-7, with D possibly matching TRBD1 (5 bases). Looked up from germline, CDR1 is LNHNV and CDR2 is YYDKDF (reference sequence). This CDR3 has 15 residues. V was pared by 1 base and J by 5 bases, with 15 bases between. The CDR3 nucleotides are TGTGCCACCAGCAGAGTACGACAGCCGGGTGACGAGCAGTACTTC. Protein sequence: CATSRVRQPGDEQYF.

The chain is built from TRBV10-2 and TRBJ2-2; D gene unclear. CDR1 WSHSY and CDR2 SAAADI come from the germline V gene. Trimming stripped 2 bases from V and 6 bases from J, with 7 bases between. This CDR3 region has 13 residues. CDR3 loop: CASSERFAGELFF. CDR3 sequence (DNA): TGCGCCAGCAGTGAGCGTTTCGCCGGGGAGCTGTTTTTT.

This clone was counted a single time. The rearrangement uses TRBV7-2 and TRBJ2-2; 8 positions agree with TRBD2. V lost 4 bases, J lost 1 base, and 2 bases stayed unmatched. Germline V gives CDR1 SGHTA, CDR2 FQGNSA. The CDR3 has 15 amino acids. The DNA for the CDR3 is TGTGCCAGCAGCTCACTAGCGGAGAACACCGGGGAGCTGTTTTTT. Translated, it gives CASSSLAENTGELFF.

This clone was observed a few times. The chain employs TRBV5-1 and TRBJ1-2, with a possible D match to TRBD1 (6 bases). This CDR3 contains 15 residues. Germline V gives CDR1 SGHRS, CDR2 YFSETQ. V shed 9 bases and J shed 8 bases, with 26 bases lying between them. The CDR3 DNA is TGCGCCACCAGGGGATACCCGCAGGAGCGGGAGGGCTACACCTTC. It specifies CATRGYPQEREGYTF. Drawing the rest from reference TRBV5-1 and TRBJ1-2, the complete variable domain is KAGVTQTPRYLIKTRGQQVTLSCSPISGHRSVSWYQQTPGQGLQFLFEYFSETQRNKGNFPGRFSGRQFSNSRSEMNVSTLELGDSALYLCATRGYPQEREGYTFGSGTRLTVV.

The CDR3 region has the DNA TGTGCCAGCCTTTTGGGCCCGAACACTGAAGCTTTCTTT. This translates into CASLLGPNTEAFF. V gene TRBV12-3 or TRBV12-4 combines with J gene TRBJ1-1, with no clear D. The V and J ends lost 8 bases and 1 base respectively, with 11 bases between them. The CDR3 covers 13 residues.

The V call is TRBV28, the J call TRBJ1-1, with D unresolved. The germline V gene has CDR1 MDHEN and CDR2 SYDVKM. The V end lost 8 bases, the J end lost 5 bases, and 18 bases lay between the germline ends. The CDR3 contains 14 residues. For the CDR3, the DNA is TGTGCCAGCCAACTCCTCGCGCAAGAGACTGAAGCTTTCTTT. Translating it yields CASQLLAQETEAFF. Together with reference TRBV28 and TRBJ1-1, the CDR3 gives the full variable domain: DVKVTQSSRYLVKRTGEKVFLECVQDMDHENMFWYRQDPGLGLRLIYFSYDVKMKEKGDIPEGYSVSREKKERFSLILESASTNQTSMYLCASQLLAQETEAFFGQGTRLTVV.

This clone was observed a single time. The chain recombines TRBV5-4 with TRBJ2-5; D is perhaps TRBD2 (6 bases). This CDR3 spans 16 amino acids. V lost 4 bases and J 2 bases, leaving 18 bases between the germline ends. Germline V gene data show CDR1 as SGHNT and CDR2 as YYREEE (reference sequence). The CDR3 here is CASSRSWVGGQETQYF. CDR3 bases: TGTGCCAGCAGCCGCTCATGGGTTGGAGGGCAAGAGACCCAGTACTTC.

The rearrangement joins TRBV29-1 to TRBJ2-4; D perhaps matches TRBD2 (7 bases). Germline CDR1 and CDR2: SQVTM and ANQGSEA. Trimming shortened V by 8 bases and J by 9 bases, and 23 bases separated the two germline ends. The CDR3 extends over 14 amino acids. CDR3 DNA: TGCAGCTTCTTAGGGGGAAACTCGGGAGGCATTCAGTACTTC. Translation gives CSFLGGNSGGIQYF.

The chain has TRBV5-1 and TRBJ2-7; D ambiguous. Between the trimmed V and J ends, which lost 0 bases and 3 bases, there was a span of 7 bases. Germline V gives CDR1 SGHRS, CDR2 YFSETQ. The CDR3 runs 13 residues. CDR3 protein: CASSLGPDYEQYF. CDR3 sequence (DNA): TGCGCCAGCAGCTTGGGTCCAGACTACGAGCAGTACTTC.

The genes are TRBV12-3 or TRBV12-4 and TRBJ1-5, with a tentative D call TRBD1 (6 bases). The V and J ends lost 7 bases and 3 bases respectively, with 10 bases between them. The CDR3 is 13 amino acids. This chain's CDR3 is CASTGQYNQPQHF. CDR3 DNA sequence: TGTGCCAGCACCGGACAGTACAATCAGCCCCAGCATTTT.

CDR3 loop: CAWAGQGGQPQHF. As DNA, the CDR3 is TGTGCCTGGGCAGGACAGGGGGGTCAGCCCCAGCATTTT. The rearrangement joins TRBV30 to TRBJ1-5, with 10 nucleotides matching TRBD1. This CDR3 contains 13 residues. V trimming: 5 bases; J trimming: 6 bases; junction bases outside the gene matches: 4. The germline gives CDR1 GTSNPN, CDR2 SVGIG (reference sequence).